The 5 T cell receptor beta chains below come from one sample, sequenced in a study of post-analysis software for immune sequencing data. Broader study findings: Relative to controls, patients had several TRBV segments at higher frequency, with TRBV5-6, TRBV5-1 and TRBV20-1 among these.

Carried by the TCR beta cDNA libraries were unique molecular identifiers. TCRdb re-called the PCR reads with MiXCR, one entry per CDR3 protein. The sample shows fewer than 850,000 distinct CDR3 sequences, approximately 30% of them seen only once. These receptors are not linked to any known antigen. The sample consisted of blood. All receptors come from a girl between 10 and 17 years old with multiple sclerosis.

In this sample, this clonotype turned up a few times. This chain links TRBV7-6 with TRBJ2-1, with a weak D call TRBD2 (7 bases). V lost 7 bases and J 4 bases, leaving 17 bases between the germline ends. Germline-derived CDR1 and CDR2 are SGHVS and FNYEAQ. This CDR3 region has 15 residues. In DNA, the CDR3 is TGTGCCAGCACCCTGGGGGGAGGGGGGTACAATGAGCAGTTCTTC. Encoded protein: CASTLGGGGYNEQFF.

This clonotype has a handful of counts. The chain carries TRBV10-3 and TRBJ1-2; no firm D call. The CDR3 has 12 residues. V lost 4 bases and J lost 4, with 7 bases in between. Germline CDR1 ENHRY, CDR2 SYGVKD. As DNA, the CDR3 is TGTGCCATCAGTGCGGCAGCCTATGGCTACACCTTC. Translating it yields CAISAAAYGYTF.

This clonotype was found a few times. The rearrangement uses TRBV7-8 and TRBJ1-2; D ambiguous. V lost 0 bases and J 8 bases, leaving 7 bases between the germline ends. The CDR3 has 12 residues. Germline-derived CDR1 and CDR2 are SGHVS and FQNEAQ. CDR3 nucleotide sequence: TGTGCCAGCAGCTTAGCGCTTGACGGCTACACCTTC. Its translation is CASSLALDGYTF. The full variable domain, rest sourced from reference TRBV7-8 and TRBJ1-2, is GAGVSQSPRYKVAKRGQDVALRCDPISGHVSLFWYQQALGQGPEFLTYFQNEAQLDKSGLPSDRFFAERPEGSVSTLKIQRTQQEDSAVYLCASSLALDGYTFGSGTRLTVV.

J is TRBJ2-1 and V is TRBV12-3 or TRBV12-4; 9 bases align to TRBD2. The J segment lost 5 bases and the V segment lost 2 bases, leaving 7 bases of the junction unmatched. The CDR3 covers 16 residues. CDR3 sequence: CASSLSWLAGNNEQFF. CDR3 bases: TGTGCCAGCAGTTTAAGTTGGCTAGCGGGGAACAATGAGCAGTTCTTC.

This clonotype came up once. This clone may be a read error of a much larger clone one base away. In this CDR3 the conserved last residue, phenylalanine or tryptophan, is missing, so a read error is likely. The chain is built from TRBV28 and TRBJ2-7; TRBD2 matches at 7 bases. CDR1 and CDR2 (germline): MDHEN, SYDVKM. The CDR3 length is 12 residues. V shed 11 bases and J 4 bases; nucleotides not matched to a gene: 8. CDR3 region: CAAGQGGYEQYC. The CDR3 region has the DNA TGTGCCGCCGGTCAGGGAGGGTACGAGCAGTACTGC.